This TCR beta chain was documented in a study of Graves' ophthalmopathy and Graves' hyperthyroidism. RNA transcripts yielded amplified TCR beta CDR3 regions. Investigators did first-round RT-PCR with HTBI primers, then second-round multiplex PCR. TCRdb itself ran the multiplex PCR reads through MiXCR, one entry per CDR3 protein. The table has around 340,000 distinct CDR3 sequences, 15% to 20% seen once. This clonotype was observed many times. No antigen is known for it. The V gene's germline CDR1 is MGHRA and CDR2 YSYEKL. With 8 bases removed from V and 5 bases from J, the gap between germline ends came to 9 bases. This CDR3 region has 12 residues. Study findings and constraints: It was with roughly 70% sensitivity and around 72% specificity that the model predicted ophthalmopathy progression.

Other autoimmune diseases, uncontrolled infections, pregnancy or lactation excluded patients from enrollment. The diagnosis was founded upon clinical symptoms, serum thyroxine, TRAb, thyroid ultrasound and orbital computed tomography. As the starting material, roughly 9.8 ml of fresh peripheral blood yielded the PBMCs. What was sequenced was peripheral blood. The chain is built from TRBV4-1 and TRBJ2-2; tentatively, D is TRBD2 (5 bases). The sequence was obtained from an adult man with Graves' ophthalmopathy. This CDR3 is CASRGVTGELFF. In DNA form, the CDR3 reads TGCGCCAGCCGGGGAGTTACCGGGGAGCTGTTTTTT.